Below, 25 T cell receptor beta chains from the same sample are listed, as sequenced in a study of OX40 agonist ivuxolimab in advanced cancers. Sequencing used immunoSEQ multiplex PCR; TCRdb keeps in-frame clones, though not all of them. The table shows just under 75,000 clones, with about 94% occurring only once. The starting material was CD4+ or CD8+ T cells sorted from blood, obtained in a trial of the OX40 agonist ivuxolimab. The source of these receptors is an adult with an advanced solid tumor such as melanoma, head and neck, liver or kidney cancer.

The chain couples TRBV6-1 to TRBJ2-7, with TRBD1 as a possible D gene (5 bases). The germline V gene encodes CDR1 MNHNS and CDR2 SASEGT. The ends were cut back, 7 bases at V and 3 bases at J, with 7 bases in the middle. The CDR3 is 11 residues long. CDR3 in DNA: TGTGCCAGCACCCAGGGCTACGAGCAGTACTTC. It translates to CASTQGYEQYF.

The rearrangement links TRBV7-2 to TRBJ2-2; 11 positions agree with TRBD2. CDR3 length: 16 amino acids. CDR1 and CDR2 from the germline V gene are SGHTA and FQGNSA. V lost 5 bases to trimming and J lost 4 bases; unmatched junction nucleotides: 6. CDR3: CASSLSGRAGTGELFF. CDR3 DNA: TGTGCCAGCAGCCTTAGCGGGAGGGCAGGCACCGGGGAGCTGTTTTTT.

The chain combines TRBV2 with TRBJ2-1; D gene ambiguous. V was pared by 3 bases and J by 5 bases, with 11 bases between. Germline values: CDR1 SNHLY, CDR2 FYNNEI. There are 14 residues in the CDR3. The CDR3: CASSEISQDNEQFF. The CDR3 nucleotides read TGTGCCAGCAGTGAGATTAGCCAGGACAATGAGCAGTTCTTC.

V is TRBV19 and J is TRBJ2-5, with D tentatively TRBD1 (5 bases). The V gene lost 3 bases and the J gene lost 5 bases, with 13 bases spanning the gap. CDR1 is LNHDA and CDR2 is SQIVND in the germline V gene (reference sequence). The CDR3 consists of 14 residues. The CDR3 sequence is CASSIGRVDETQYF. The CDR3 coding sequence is TGTGCCAGTAGTATCGGCAGGGTTGATGAGACCCAGTACTTC.

The V and J genes are TRBV13 and TRBJ1-2; no clear D gene. This CDR3 comprises 15 residues. The germline CDR1 and CDR2 sequences are PRHDT and FYEKMQ (reference sequence). V dropped 7 bases and J dropped 8 bases, with 23 bases sitting between them. CDR3 amino acids: CASKLTGPLFRGYTF. The CDR3 bases are TGTGCCAGCAAGCTGACGGGCCCTCTATTCCGAGGCTACACCTTC.

The V gene is TRBV7-2, the J gene TRBJ1-2, with D maybe TRBD1 (5 bases). CDR1 SGHTA and CDR2 FQGNSA come from the germline V gene. This CDR3 region has 13 residues. The ends were cut back, 5 bases at V and 8 bases at J, with 15 bases in the middle. For the CDR3, the DNA is TGTGCCAGCAGCCTCGGATTGAAGGGGGGCTACACCTTC. This codes for CASSLGLKGGYTF.

The V call is TRBV18, the J call TRBJ1-2, with 9 bases that match TRBD1. With V trimmed by 3 bases and J by 7 bases, 6 bases remained unmatched. The CDR3 sequence is 14 residues long. Germline V lookup: CDR1 KGHSH, CDR2 LQKENI. CDR3 sequence reads: CASSPGQGEGGYTF. The CDR3 DNA is TGTGCCAGCTCACCGGGACAGGGTGAGGGTGGCTACACCTTC.

The V gene is TRBV6-6, the J gene TRBJ1-1; D is uncertain. The length of the CDR3 is 13 residues. The germline V gene encodes CDR1 MNHNY and CDR2 SVGAGI (reference sequence). The V gene lost 6 bases and the J gene lost 7 bases, with 15 bases spanning the gap. The CDR3 here is CASRGPAIVEAFF. CDR3 nucleotide sequence: TGTGCCAGCAGGGGCCCGGCGATAGTTGAAGCTTTCTTT.

The rearrangement joins TRBV7-8 to TRBJ2-7, with 8 bases lining up with TRBD2. The ends lost 7 bases at V and 0 bases at J; junction bases unmatched: 5. The CDR3 extends over 14 amino acids. In germline, CDR1 is SGHVS, CDR2 FQNEAQ. The CDR3: CASTPGGSSYEQYF. The CDR3 nucleotides are TGTGCCAGCACCCCGGGGGGGAGCTCCTACGAGCAGTACTTC.

The chain has TRBV10-3 and TRBJ2-3; maybe TRBD2 (5 bases). Looked up from germline, CDR1 is ENHRY and CDR2 is SYGVKD. V lost 0 bases and J lost 0, with 7 bases in between. This CDR3 spans 15 amino acids. CDR3 sequence reads: CAISESEGSTDTQYF. In DNA form, the CDR3 reads TGTGCCATCAGTGAGTCTGAGGGTAGCACAGATACGCAGTATTTT.

V usage is TRBV9 and J usage is TRBJ1-1; the D is unclear. CDR3 size: 13 residues. CDR1 is SGDLS and CDR2 is YYNGEE in the germline V gene. V was cut by 1 base and J by 8 bases, with 12 bases left in between. The chain's CDR3 is CASSVTSTAEAFF. Written as DNA, the CDR3 is TGTGCCAGCAGCGTAACCTCTACAGCCGAAGCTTTCTTT.

V usage is TRBV7-2 and J usage is TRBJ2-5, with TRBD2 identical over 8 bases. CDR1 and CDR2 (germline): SGHTA, FQGNSA. The V segment lost 2 bases and the J segment 5 bases; nucleotides outside the gene matches: 7. The CDR3 is made up of 15 amino acids. The CDR3 DNA follows: TGTGCCAGCAGCTTAACGGGAGGGCCTTCGGAGACCCAGTACTTC. Translation gives CASSLTGGPSETQYF.

This chain connects TRBV5-4 to TRBJ2-3; 7 bases map to TRBD1. The CDR3 has 13 amino acids. From germline, CDR1 is SGHNT and CDR2 YYREEE (reference sequence). V was pared by 6 bases and J by 3 bases, with 4 bases of the junction left unmatched. The CDR3 loop is CASKGTATDTQYF. CDR3 nucleotides: TGTGCCAGCAAGGGGACAGCTACAGATACGCAGTATTTT.

The V call is TRBV6-5, the J call TRBJ1-1; D ambiguous. Trimming took off 4 bases at V and 6 bases at J, with 12 bases between the two ends. The CDR3 is 13 amino acids. The germline V gene has CDR1 MNHEY and CDR2 SVGAGI. The CDR3 bases are TGTGCCAGCAGTTGGTCGGGAAGCCCTGAAGCTTTCTTT. Its translation: CASSWSGSPEAFF.

The chain links TRBV11-3 to TRBJ2-1; possible D gene TRBD2, 5 bases. CDR1 and CDR2 (germline): SGHNT, YENEEA. CDR3 length equals 15 residues. V lost 5 bases and J lost 5, with 16 bases in between. CDR3 DNA: TGTGCCAGCAGCGTGAGCGGCCCCCCTAACAATGAGCAGTTCTTC. Encoded protein: CASSVSGPPNNEQFF.

As concerns this clone: Different DNA sequences within this sample yield the same CDR3. The chain employs TRBV5-1 and TRBJ2-3; 15 bases are shared with TRBD2. V dropped 4 bases and J dropped 3; count of bases not matched to a gene: 3. The CDR3 length is 16 residues. Germline V CDR1 and CDR2: SGHRS, YFSETQ. The CDR3 reads CASSLGTSGGTDTQYF. CDR3 sequence (DNA): TGCGCCAGCAGCCTCGGGACTAGCGGGGGGACAGATACGCAGTATTTT.

The chain employs TRBV13 and TRBJ2-4; the D is unclear. The germline gives CDR1 PRHDT, CDR2 FYEKMQ (reference sequence). Trimming removed 4 bases from V and 8 bases from J, with 6 bases in between. The CDR3 is 11 amino acids. CDR3 DNA sequence: TGTGCCAGCAGCTGGGGTGACATTCAGTACTTC. It codes for CASSWGDIQYF.

The chain is built from TRBV18 and TRBJ2-7, with 8 positions matching TRBD1. The CDR3 sequence is 15 residues long. V lost 4 bases, J lost 2 bases, and 7 bases stayed unmatched. CDR1 is KGHSH, CDR2 LQKENI, per germline. CDR3 region: CASSLGQGMPYEQYF. For the CDR3, the DNA is TGTGCCAGCTCACTCGGACAGGGTATGCCCTACGAGCAGTACTTC.

The CDR3 loop is CASSLWVYEQFF. The CDR3 nucleotides are TGTGCCAGCAGCCTTTGGGTCTATGAGCAGTTCTTC. The chain carries TRBV11-3 and TRBJ2-1; D is undetermined. Germline V CDR1 and CDR2: SGHNT, YENEEA. The V and J ends lost 5 bases and 8 bases respectively, with 10 bases between them. The CDR3 is 12 amino acids.

The chain combines TRBV19 with TRBJ2-1; 11 bases fit TRBD2. CDR1 is LNHDA and CDR2 is SQIVND in the germline V gene (reference sequence). Losses at the gene ends were 8 bases for V and 7 bases for J; bases not matched to a gene: 10. The CDR3 consists of 15 residues. The chain's CDR3 is CASQPLAGVVNEQFF. The CDR3 nucleotides are TGTGCCAGTCAACCACTAGCGGGAGTGGTAAATGAGCAGTTCTTC.

The rearrangement uses TRBV5-6 and TRBJ1-3, with a weak D call TRBD1 (6 bases). The CDR3 totals 17 residues. Trimming took off 3 bases at V and 0 bases at J, with 16 bases between the two ends. Germline lookup yields CDR1 SGHDT and CDR2 YYEEEE. The CDR3 DNA reads as TGTGCCAGCAGCTCAACGACAGGTACCTTCTCTGGAAACACCATATATTTT. It is translated as CASSSTTGTFSGNTIYF.

The genes are TRBV5-8 and TRBJ1-2; TRBD1 matches at 7 bases. With 2 bases clipped from V and 0 bases from J, the junction kept 1 base outside the gene matches. This CDR3 comprises 14 residues. The germline gives CDR1 SGHTS, CDR2 YDEGEE. Written as DNA, the CDR3 is TGTGCCAGCAGCTTTCAGGGGGCTAACTATGGCTACACCTTC. This gives the protein CASSFQGANYGYTF.

V gene TRBV6-6 combines with J gene TRBJ1-3; D not certain. This CDR3 is built from 15 residues. Germline lookup yields CDR1 MNHNY and CDR2 SVGAGI (reference sequence). The germline V and J ends were trimmed by 5 bases and 0 bases, with 11 bases remaining between them. The CDR3, as DNA: TGTGCCAGCAGTCCCGGCCCCAGCTCTGGAAACACCATATATTTT. It is translated as CASSPGPSSGNTIYF.

The rearrangement uses TRBV5-1 and TRBJ1-1, with D perhaps TRBD1 (6 bases). Germline V gives CDR1 SGHRS, CDR2 YFSETQ. The V and J ends lost 4 bases and 5 bases respectively, with 18 bases between them. The CDR3 contains 15 residues. The CDR3 DNA reads as TGCGCCAGCAGCCCGGAAACAGGGATAGGGACTGAAGCTTTCTTT. This sequence encodes CASSPETGIGTEAFF.

V usage is TRBV15 and J usage is TRBJ1-1, with D uncertain. Between the trimmed V and J ends, which lost 1 base and 11 bases, there was a span of 11 bases. Looked up from germline, CDR1 is LNHNV and CDR2 is YYDKDF (reference sequence). The CDR3 consists of 12 residues. CDR3 in DNA: TGTGCCACCAGCAGAGGGGAAAGTGGGGCTTTCTTT. This encodes CATSRGESGAFF.